A selection of T cell receptor beta chains follows, all from one sample in a study of shared clonotypes between healthy human individuals. TCRdb's copy holds only in-frame clones and misses some; the assay was immunoSEQ multiplex PCR. The data hold 550,000 to 800,000 clones, with around 67% observed a single time. The sequenced material came from memory CD4+ T cells sorted from blood. The receptor source for this set is a woman in her twenties or thirties in good health. Each CDR3 is given with its conserved first and last residue. D genes are given only for firm matches. Size is omitted from some rows. Given values are once, few, many or a class for expanded clones.

TRBD1	many	16	TRBV10-1	TRBJ1-1	CASSGGQGLLNTEAFF	TGCGCCAGCAGTGGGGGACAGGGGCTGTTGAACACTGAAGCTTTCTTT
-	-	18	TRBV28	TRBJ1-4	CASSLLGQGSTTNEKLFF	TGTGCCAGCAGCCTTCTCGGGCAGGGCAGTACAACTAATGAAAAACTGTTTTTT
TRBD1	-	15	TRBV28	TRBJ1-5	CASRTGTGNNQPQHF	TGTGCCAGCAGAACCGGGACAGGGAACAATCAGCCCCAGCATTTT
TRBD2	-	14	TRBV18	TRBJ2-4	CASSLQTSGDIQYF	TGTGCCAGCTCACTACAGACTAGCGGGGACATTCAGTACTTC
TRBD1	-	18	TRBV4-2	TRBJ1-1	CASSQDGGTGGRGTEAFF	TGTGCCAGCAGCCAAGATGGGGGGACAGGGGGCCGGGGAACTGAAGCTTTCTTT
-	few	16	TRBV7-2	TRBJ2-7	CASSLVSGRQTYEQYF	TGTGCCAGCAGCTTAGTTTCAGGGCGCCAAACCTACGAGCAGTACTTC
TRBD1	-	17	TRBV27	TRBJ1-1	CASSLRQGASLSTEAFF	TGTGCCAGCAGTTTACGACAGGGGGCTAGTCTGAGCACTGAAGCTTTCTTT
-	-	13	TRBV19	TRBJ2-1	CASRIISGNEQFF	TGTGCCAGTAGAATTATAAGCGGCAATGAGCAGTTCTTC
TRBD1	-	13	TRBV6-1	TRBJ1-2	CASSVLDRVGYTF	TGTGCCAGCAGTGTTTTGGACAGGGTTGGCTACACCTTC
TRBD1	-	14	TRBV5-1	TRBJ2-7	CASRQLQGSYEQYF	TGCGCCAGCAGGCAATTACAGGGGTCCTACGAGCAGTACTTC
-	-	13	TRBV5-6	TRBJ2-7	CASSLDPPDEQYF	TGTGCCAGCAGCTTGGACCCCCCAGACGAGCAGTACTTC
-	-	12	TRBV4-1	TRBJ2-1	CASSLLANEQFF	TGCGCCAGCAGCTTATTAGCAAATGAGCAGTTCTTC
-	once	14	TRBV4-1	TRBJ2-5	CASSQGGDQETQYF	TGCGCCAGCAGCCAAGGGGGGGACCAAGAGACCCAGTACTTC
-	once	15	TRBV7-2	TRBJ2-1	CASSLAYLGANEQFF	TGTGCCAGCAGCTTAGCGTATCTAGGGGCTAATGAGCAGTTCTTC
-	-	14	TRBV29-1	TRBJ2-1	CSVGRLASHNEQFF	TGCAGCGTTGGGCGGCTAGCGAGCCACAATGAGCAGTTCTTC
-	-	15	TRBV2	TRBJ1-2	CASSDQAGAEYGYTF	TGTGCCAGCAGTGATCAGGCAGGGGCAGAGTATGGCTACACCTTC
TRBD2	many	16	TRBV10-3	TRBJ2-5	CAISELAGGPFETQYF	TGTGCCATCAGTGAACTAGCGGGAGGGCCTTTTGAGACCCAGTACTTC
TRBD1	-	13	TRBV6-6	TRBJ1-1	CASSGQRPYEAFF	TGTGCCAGTTCGGGACAGAGACCATACGAAGCTTTCTTT
TRBD1	-	13	TRBV11-2	TRBJ2-7	CASSRGQEYEQYF	TGTGCCAGCAGCAGGGGACAGGAGTACGAGCAGTACTTC
TRBD1	-	12	TRBV28	TRBJ2-4	CASRTGENIQYF	TGTGCCAGCAGAACAGGGGAAAACATTCAGTACTTC
-	few	13	TRBV5-8	TRBJ2-7	CASSLAWANEQYF	TGTGCCAGCAGCTTGGCCTGGGCGAACGAGCAGTACTTC
-	-	12	TRBV30	TRBJ2-3	CAWSVGGDTQYF	TGTGCCTGGAGTGTCGGCGGGGATACGCAGTATTTT
TRBD1	-	19	TRBV28	TRBJ1-2	CASSHPLGWGTGAPRGYTF	TGTGCCAGCAGTCACCCGTTGGGGTGGGGGACAGGGGCTCCTCGGGGCTACACCTTC
-	-	15	TRBV28	TRBJ2-2	CASREQGGGAGELFF	TGTGCCAGCAGGGAACAGGGTGGAGGGGCCGGGGAGCTGTTTTTT
-	-	17	TRBV9	TRBJ1-3	CASSAQGGTFQGNTIYF	TGTGCCAGCAGCGCTCAGGGTGGGACCTTCCAGGGAAACACCATATATTTT
TRBD2	-	14	TRBV18	TRBJ2-7	CASSQGLADYEQYF	TGTGCCAGCTCTCAGGGACTAGCGGACTACGAGCAGTACTTC
TRBD2	-	14	TRBV2	TRBJ2-7	CASSSGRARYEQYF	TGTGCCAGCAGTAGCGGGAGGGCCAGATACGAGCAGTACTTC
-	-	13	TRBV5-5	TRBJ1-2	CASSFGDNYGYTF	TGTGCCAGCAGCTTTGGAGATAACTATGGCTACACCTTC
-	-	13	TRBV9	TRBJ2-3	CASSTPASSTQYF	TGTGCCAGCAGTACCCCCGCGAGTTCTACGCAGTATTTT
-	-	14	TRBV5-1	TRBJ2-5	CASSYPGAGETQYF	TGCGCCAGCAGCTACCCCGGGGCGGGCGAGACCCAGTACTTC
TRBD2	-	16	TRBV25-1	TRBJ2-3	CASRTAGGPSTDTQYF	TGTGCCAGCCGGACAGCGGGAGGGCCGTCCACAGATACGCAGTATTTT
-	once	11	TRBV29-1	TRBJ2-7	CSAEVGLEQYF	TGCAGCGCCGAAGTCGGGCTCGAGCAGTACTTC
TRBD1	-	14	TRBV28	TRBJ2-7	CASTEGGRYYEQYF	TGTGCCAGCACTGAAGGGGGCAGATACTACGAGCAGTACTTC
TRBD2	-	15	TRBV15	TRBJ2-1	CATSSGSGRAIKQFF	TGTGCCACCAGCAGCGGTAGCGGGAGGGCTATTAAGCAGTTCTTC
TRBD2	-	13	TRBV6-6	TRBJ2-3	CASSSSSGGTQYF	TGTGCCAGCAGTTCTTCTAGCGGCGGTACGCAGTATTTT
-	-	13	TRBV7-7	TRBJ2-5	CASSPGERGAQYF	TGTGCCAGCAGCCCCGGGGAGAGAGGGGCCCAGTACTTC
-	once	15	TRBV5-5	TRBJ1-3	CASSLVSGSGNTIYF	TGTGCCAGCAGCTTGGTTTCTGGCTCTGGAAACACCATATATTTT